This is a list of T cell receptor beta chains from one sample in a study of shared clonotypes between healthy human individuals. TCRdb keeps only in-frame clones here, not all; method: immunoSEQ multiplex PCR. The data show roughly 500,000 clones, more than 95% seen once. What was sequenced was naive CD4+ T cells sorted from blood. The receptors come from a woman aged 30 to 39 in good health. The CDR3 runs from the conserved cysteine through the conserved F or W. Each record gives: V gene, clone size, D gene, J gene, CDR3 DNA, CDR3 protein. D genes are given only for firm matches. Clone size is shown for a subset of rows, as once, few, many or a class of expanded clone.

V: TRBV5-4
size: -
D: -
J: TRBJ2-7
DNA: TGTGCCAGCAGCCTTAACAGGGACCACGAGCAGTACTTC
CDR3: CASSLNRDHEQYF

V: TRBV10-3
size: -
D: TRBD1
J: TRBJ1-1
DNA: TGTGCCATCAGACGACAGGGGGCCACTGAAGCTTTCTTT
CDR3: CAIRRQGATEAFF

V: TRBV15
size: -
D: -
J: TRBJ1-1
DNA: TGTGCCACCAGCAGGAGGAGCACTGAAGCTTTCTTT
CDR3: CATSRRSTEAFF

V: TRBV5-1
size: -
D: -
J: TRBJ2-6
DNA: TGCGCCAGCAGCTTTGCAACGCCCTCTGGGGCCAACGTCCTGACTTTC
CDR3: CASSFATPSGANVLTF

V: TRBV27
size: -
D: -
J: TRBJ1-1
DNA: TGTGCCAGCAGAGGGGGGCTGGGAACTGAAGCTTTCTTT
CDR3: CASRGGLGTEAFF

V: TRBV5-1
size: once
D: TRBD2
J: TRBJ2-7
DNA: TGCGCCAGCAGCTTGAGTAGCGGGAGTTACGAGCAGTACTTC
CDR3: CASSLSSGSYEQYF

V: TRBV7-8
size: -
D: -
J: TRBJ2-3
DNA: TGTGCCAGCAGCTATACACGCACAGATACGCAGTATTTT
CDR3: CASSYTRTDTQYF

V: TRBV5-6
size: -
D: TRBD1
J: TRBJ1-3
DNA: TGTGCCAGCAGCTGGACAGGACTCTCTGGAAACACCATATATTTT
CDR3: CASSWTGLSGNTIYF

V: TRBV19
size: -
D: TRBD1
J: TRBJ2-7
DNA: TGTGCCAGTAGTACGTCCCCGCCGGGACAGGGGTTGGACGAGCAGTACTTC
CDR3: CASSTSPPGQGLDEQYF

V: TRBV9
size: -
D: -
J: TRBJ1-5
DNA: TGTGCCAGCAGCGTAGGGGGGACGGAGCCCCAGCATTTT
CDR3: CASSVGGTEPQHF

V: TRBV30
size: -
D: -
J: TRBJ2-4
DNA: TGTGCCTGGAGCTCCTCAGGGGGAGGCATTCAGTACTTC
CDR3: CAWSSSGGGIQYF

V: TRBV11-2
size: -
D: TRBD1
J: TRBJ2-7
DNA: TGTGCCAGCAGAGCCGGGACAGGGTTGTACGAGCAGTACTTC
CDR3: CASRAGTGLYEQYF

V: TRBV28
size: -
D: -
J: TRBJ1-4
DNA: TGTGCCAGCAGTCGGGACCTGAATGAAAAACTGTTTTTT
CDR3: CASSRDLNEKLFF

V: TRBV6-1
size: -
D: -
J: TRBJ1-3
DNA: TGTGCCAGCAGTGAAAATCGGGTGGGGGGAAACACCATATATTTT
CDR3: CASSENRVGGNTIYF

V: TRBV7-7
size: once
D: -
J: TRBJ2-1
DNA: TGTGCCAGCAGCTTACCCGGCGGCGATGAGCAGTTCTTC
CDR3: CASSLPGGDEQFF

V: TRBV5-1
size: once
D: -
J: TRBJ2-2
DNA: TGCGCCAGCAGCCCAGCGGGACAAGAGAACGGGGAGCTGTTTTTT
CDR3: CASSPAGQENGELFF

V: TRBV6-1
size: -
D: -
J: TRBJ1-2
DNA: TGTGCCAGCAGTGAAGGAACATCTACATCCTATGGCTACACCTTC
CDR3: CASSEGTSTSYGYTF

V: TRBV5-3
size: -
D: -
J: TRBJ1-5
DNA: TGTGCCAGAAGCTTGGAGGGGTTTTACAATCAGCCCCAGCATTTT
CDR3: CARSLEGFYNQPQHF

V: TRBV7-2
size: -
D: TRBD1
J: TRBJ1-2
DNA: TGTGCCAGCAGCCCCCACTCAACCGGGACAGGGGGAGTGGTTGGCTACACCTTC
CDR3: CASSPHSTGTGGVVGYTF

V: TRBV2
size: -
D: -
J: TRBJ2-7
DNA: TGTGCCAGCAATACACCGGGCCTTTCCTACGAGCAGTACTTC
CDR3: CASNTPGLSYEQYF

V: TRBV5-1
size: -
D: -
J: TRBJ2-2
DNA: TGCGCCAGCAGCTTCATTGGGACGGCAGACACCGGGGAGCTGTTTTTT
CDR3: CASSFIGTADTGELFF

V: TRBV27
size: once
D: -
J: TRBJ2-5
DNA: TGTGCCAGCAGTTTCTCACTGATGGAAGAGACCCAGTACTTC
CDR3: CASSFSLMEETQYF

V: TRBV5-1
size: -
D: TRBD2
J: TRBJ2-1
DNA: TGCGCCAGCAGCTTGGGGGTGATAGCGGGCAATGAGCAGTTCTTC
CDR3: CASSLGVIAGNEQFF